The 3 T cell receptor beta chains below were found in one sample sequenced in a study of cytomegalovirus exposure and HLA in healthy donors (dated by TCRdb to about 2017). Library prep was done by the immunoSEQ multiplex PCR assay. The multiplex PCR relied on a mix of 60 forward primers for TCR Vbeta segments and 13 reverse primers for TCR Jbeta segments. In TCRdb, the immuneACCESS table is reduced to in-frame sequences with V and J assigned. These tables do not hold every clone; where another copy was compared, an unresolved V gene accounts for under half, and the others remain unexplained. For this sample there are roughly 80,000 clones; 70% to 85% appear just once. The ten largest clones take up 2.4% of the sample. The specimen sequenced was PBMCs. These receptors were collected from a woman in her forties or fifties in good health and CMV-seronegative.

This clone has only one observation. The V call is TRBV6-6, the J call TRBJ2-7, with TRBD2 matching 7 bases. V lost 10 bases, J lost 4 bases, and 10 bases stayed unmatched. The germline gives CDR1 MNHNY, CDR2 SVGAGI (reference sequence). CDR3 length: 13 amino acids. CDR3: CATIAGPRYEQYF. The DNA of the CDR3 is TGTGCCACAATAGCGGGTCCTCGTTACGAGCAGTACTTC.

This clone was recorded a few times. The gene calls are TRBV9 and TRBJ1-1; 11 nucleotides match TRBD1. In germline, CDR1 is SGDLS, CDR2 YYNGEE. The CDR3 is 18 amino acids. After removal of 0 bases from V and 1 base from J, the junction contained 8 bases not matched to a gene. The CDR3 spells CASSVVDRGLTPNTEAFF. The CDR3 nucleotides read TGTGCCAGCAGCGTAGTGGACAGGGGGCTGACTCCGAACACTGAAGCTTTCTTT.

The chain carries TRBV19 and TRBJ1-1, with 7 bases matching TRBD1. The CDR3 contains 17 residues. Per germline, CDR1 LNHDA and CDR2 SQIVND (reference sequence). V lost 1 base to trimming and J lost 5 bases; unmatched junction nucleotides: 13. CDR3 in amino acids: CASSIVRSTGWETEAFF. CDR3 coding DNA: TGTGCCAGTAGTATAGTTCGATCGACAGGGTGGGAAACTGAAGCTTTCTTT.